One and the same sample provided the 20 T cell receptor beta chains below, sequenced in a study of blood T cell repertoires in COVID-19. Only in-frame clones appear in the TCRdb table, and some are missing; sequencing was by immunoSEQ multiplex PCR. This table has 55,000 to 75,000 clones, more than 75% appearing once. The sequenced sample was peripheral blood. The receptors come from a human donor in a cohort sampled during active COVID-19.

The chain employs TRBV7-6 and TRBJ1-1; 11 bases match TRBD1. The CDR3 runs 15 residues. Per germline, CDR1 SGHVS and CDR2 FNYEAQ. The junction had 7 bases not matched to a gene; V was cut back by 4 bases and J by 6 bases. This chain's CDR3 is CASSSEPGQGAEAFF. The CDR3 bases are TGTGCCAGCAGCTCAGAACCGGGACAGGGGGCTGAAGCTTTCTTT.

V usage is TRBV10-3 and J usage is TRBJ2-1; the D gene is possibly TRBD1 (5 bases). Trimming pared 3 bases from V and 9 bases from J, leaving 9 bases between. This CDR3 spans 12 amino acids. Germline CDR1 is ENHRY and CDR2 is SYGVKD. The chain's CDR3 is CAISEQAGEQFF. The CDR3 nucleotides read TGTGCCATCAGTGAACAGGCCGGTGAGCAGTTCTTC.

The V call is TRBV14, the J call TRBJ2-5; 14 bases align to TRBD2. J was trimmed by 1 base and V by 4 bases; bases with no gene match: 2. The CDR3 consists of 16 residues. Germline lookup yields CDR1 SGHDN and CDR2 FVKESK. The CDR3 spells CASSLGLAGGQETQYF. The CDR3, as DNA: TGTGCCAGCAGCCTCGGACTAGCGGGGGGCCAAGAGACCCAGTACTTC.

The V gene is TRBV9, the J gene TRBJ2-1, with 8 bases identical to TRBD2. Germline V gene sequence: CDR1 SGDLS, CDR2 YYNGEE. The CDR3 has 14 amino acids. Unmatched junction bases numbered 1, after V lost 0 bases and J lost 5 bases. CDR3 nucleotides: TGTGCCAGCAGCGTAGGCGGGGGGCACAATGAGCAGTTCTTC. As protein: CASSVGGGHNEQFF. The full variable domain, completed using reference TRBV9 and TRBJ2-1, is DSGVTQTPKHLITATGQRVTLRCSPRSGDLSVYWYQQSLDQGLQFLIQYYNGEERAKGNILERFSAQQFPDLHSELNLSSLELGDSALYFCASSVGGGHNEQFFGPGTRLTVL.

This CDR3 reads CASSPPETSGRANEQFF. In DNA form, the CDR3 reads TGTGCCAGCTCACCACCCGAGACTAGCGGGAGGGCGAATGAGCAGTTCTTC. This chain joins TRBV18 and TRBJ2-1, with 14 bases lining up with TRBD2. The CDR3 extends over 17 amino acids. The J segment lost 7 bases and the V segment lost 0 bases, leaving 5 bases of the junction unmatched. Germline V gives CDR1 KGHSH, CDR2 LQKENI. The variable domain in full, completed from reference TRBV18 and TRBJ2-1, reads NAGVMQNPRHLVRRRGQEARLRCSPMKGHSHVYWYRQLPEEGLKFMVYLQKENIIDESGMPKERFSAEFPKEGPSILRIQQVVRGDSAAYFCASSPPETSGRANEQFFGPGTRLTVL.

V usage is TRBV3-1 (or the pseudogene TRBV3-2) and J usage is TRBJ1-2, with D tentatively TRBD1 (6 bases). In germline, CDR1 is LGHDT, CDR2 YNNKEL (reference sequence). V was pared by 0 bases and J by 7 bases, with 12 bases between. CDR3 length: 14 amino acids. The CDR3 DNA follows: TGTGCCAGCAGCCAAGATAGGGGGTTTTTTGGCTACACCTTC. It specifies CASSQDRGFFGYTF.

This clone was observed a few times. V is TRBV4-1 and J is TRBJ1-1, with D unresolved. V lost 3 bases to trimming and J lost 1 base, with 6 bases between them. CDR3 size: 13 residues. From germline, CDR1 is MGHRA and CDR2 YSYEKL. CDR3 bases: TGCGCCAGCAGCCATGGCCCGAACACTGAAGCTTTCTTT. Amino acid sequence: CASSHGPNTEAFF.

The chain employs TRBV4-1 and TRBJ1-1; tentative D call: TRBD1 (5 bases). V gave up 3 bases and J gave up 3 bases, with 11 bases separating them. This CDR3 region has 14 residues. The V gene's germline CDR1 is MGHRA and CDR2 YSYEKL. In nucleotides, the CDR3 is TGCGCCAGCAGCCACCCAGGGCAGGACACTGAAGCTTTCTTT. Translating gives CASSHPGQDTEAFF.

The chain employs TRBV11-2 and TRBJ1-2; 8 bases align to TRBD1. The length of the CDR3 is 16 residues. Germline values: CDR1 SGHAT, CDR2 FQNNGV. With V trimmed by 1 base and J by 4 bases, 8 bases remained unmatched. CDR3 DNA sequence: TGTGCCAGCAGCTTAGGAAGGCAGGGGGCATCCTATGGCTACACCTTC. It specifies CASSLGRQGASYGYTF.

The chain employs TRBV19 and TRBJ1-2; 7 bases line up with TRBD1. V gave up 6 bases and J gave up 0 bases; unmatched junction bases: 4. The CDR3 runs to 14 residues. Germline V lookup: CDR1 LNHDA, CDR2 SQIVND (reference sequence). The CDR3 DNA reads as TGTGCCAGTAGCATCGGGACAGCTAACTATGGCTACACCTTC. This codes for CASSIGTANYGYTF.

The J gene is TRBJ2-7, the V gene TRBV18; D may be TRBD2 (6 bases). Germline CDR1 KGHSH, CDR2 LQKENI. The CDR3 length is 14 residues. V lost 6 bases to trimming and J lost 2 bases, with 14 bases between them. The CDR3 is CASSPDGSPYEQYF. The CDR3 DNA is TGTGCCAGCTCTCCTGACGGGAGTCCCTACGAGCAGTACTTC.

The chain is built from TRBV6-2 or TRBV6-3 and TRBJ2-1; possible D gene TRBD2, 6 bases. The V gene's germline CDR1 is MNHEY and CDR2 SVGEGT. The V end was cut by 3 bases, the J end by 8 bases, with 14 bases between. CDR3 length: 14 residues. The CDR3 is CASSYGDWGDEQFF. Written as DNA, the CDR3 is TGTGCCAGCAGTTATGGGGACTGGGGGGATGAGCAGTTCTTC.

This chain connects TRBV18 to TRBJ2-1; the D gene is possibly TRBD1 (5 bases). The CDR3 has 13 residues. Trimming removed 5 bases from V and 6 bases from J, with 11 bases in between. The germline V gene has CDR1 KGHSH and CDR2 LQKENI. This chain's CDR3 is CASSSRRANEQFF. The CDR3 DNA follows: TGTGCCAGCTCATCGCGCAGGGCCAATGAGCAGTTCTTC. Looking up the rest from reference TRBV18 and TRBJ2-1 gives the full variable domain: NAGVMQNPRHLVRRRGQEARLRCSPMKGHSHVYWYRQLPEEGLKFMVYLQKENIIDESGMPKERFSAEFPKEGPSILRIQQVVRGDSAAYFCASSSRRANEQFFGPGTRLTVL.

This chain joins TRBV2 and TRBJ2-7, with 14 positions matching TRBD2. The germline V gene encodes CDR1 SNHLY and CDR2 FYNNEI. Losses at the gene ends were 11 bases for V and 6 bases for J; bases not matched to a gene: 6. This CDR3 has 13 amino acids. The CDR3 nucleotides are TGTGCCTGCCCTGGACTAGCGGGAGGCGAGCAGTACTTC. Amino acids: CACPGLAGGEQYF.

The chain couples TRBV7-2 to TRBJ1-2; possibly TRBD1 for D (5 bases). From germline, CDR1 is SGHTA and CDR2 FQGNSA. The germline V and J ends were trimmed by 3 bases and 8 bases, with 19 bases remaining between them. The CDR3 loop spans 15 amino acids. The CDR3 loop is CASSFYLDNEVGYTF. DNA for the CDR3: TGTGCCAGCAGCTTCTACCTGGACAACGAGGTGGGCTACACCTTC.

This chain uses TRBV18 with TRBJ2-3, with TRBD2 matching 11 bases. The CDR3 is made up of 19 amino acids. Germline values: CDR1 KGHSH, CDR2 LQKENI. V shed 3 bases, J shed 3 bases, and the junction held 14 bases outside the gene matches. The CDR3 loop reads CASSPFSGRAKRVTDTQYF. The CDR3 region has the DNA TGTGCCAGCTCACCTTTTAGCGGGAGGGCCAAGAGAGTGACAGATACGCAGTATTTT.

The CDR3 bases are TGTGCCTGGAGTGCCGGAGTTTCAGGAAACACCATATATTTT. It yields the protein CAWSAGVSGNTIYF. J is TRBJ1-3 and V is TRBV30; D unresolved. Germline-derived CDR1 and CDR2 are GTSNPN and SVGIG (reference sequence). Trimming shortened V by 1 base and J by 4 bases, and 11 bases separated the two germline ends. There are 14 residues in the CDR3.

This chain links TRBV5-1 with TRBJ1-3; a possible D gene is TRBD1 (6 bases). The germline V gene encodes CDR1 SGHRS and CDR2 YFSETQ. This CDR3 has 15 amino acids. V lost 4 bases, J lost 1 base, and 12 bases lay in between. CDR3 loop: CASSVTGISGNTIYF. The CDR3 coding sequence is TGCGCCAGCAGCGTCACAGGGATATCTGGAAACACCATATATTTT.

The V call is TRBV2, the J call TRBJ1-2, with 10 positions matching TRBD1. The CDR3 runs to 15 residues. Germline V gene sequence: CDR1 SNHLY, CDR2 FYNNEI. V dropped 2 bases and J dropped 3; count of bases not matched to a gene: 3. CDR3: CASSETGQGDYGYTF. CDR3 nucleotides: TGTGCCAGCAGTGAAACCGGACAGGGGGACTATGGCTACACCTTC.

The gene calls are TRBV6-2 or TRBV6-3 and TRBJ1-5, with a weak D call TRBD1 (6 bases). Trimming left V 5 bases short and J 5 bases short, with 13 bases between. Per the germline V gene, CDR1 is MNHEY and CDR2 is SVGEGT. This CDR3 is built from 14 residues. The DNA for the CDR3 is TGTGCCAGCAGTCAAGAGGACAGCTATCAGCCCCAGCATTTT. It translates to CASSQEDSYQPQHF.